This T cell receptor (beta chain) was identified in a study of blood T cell repertoires in COVID-19. Study context: Sites across the United States, Italy and Spain contributed samples from acute and convalescent COVID-19.

Using immunoSEQ multiplex PCR, the repertoire was profiled, and TCRdb retains in-frame clones only, with some absent. The sample includes fewer than 150,000 clones, about 77% of them seen just once. Deletions cut 3 bases from V and 4 bases from J, with 12 bases between. Germline lookup yields CDR1 KGHSH and CDR2 LQKENI. The CDR3 contains 14 residues. The receptor was derived from a man at least 80 years old with acute or convalescent COVID-19. Sequenced input: peripheral blood. The chain has TRBV18 and TRBJ1-2; D call uncertain. CDR3 DNA sequence: TGTGCCAGCTCACCGATCAGCCTAGCCTATGGCTACACCTTC. Translating gives CASSPISLAYGYTF.